The 5 T cell receptor beta chains given below trace back to one sample, sequenced in a study of T cell responses to AZD1222 COVID-19 vaccine. TCRdb's table, derived via immunoSEQ multiplex PCR, lists solely in-frame clones and lacks some. The data contain more than 80,000 clones, approximately 85% of them singletons. The sequencing here drew on peripheral blood, taken 28 days after the second AZD1222 dose. These receptors were obtained from an adult who received the AZD1222 COVID-19 vaccine.

This chain joins TRBV9 and TRBJ1-1, with D uncertain. Germline V CDR1 and CDR2: SGDLS, YYNGEE. The CDR3 spans 15 residues. The V end lost 3 bases, the J end lost 0 bases, and 12 bases lay between the germline ends. DNA for the CDR3: TGTGCCAGCAGCGCGCGAGCTAGTATGAACACTGAAGCTTTCTTT. This encodes CASSARASMNTEAFF.

The chain couples TRBV25-1 to TRBJ2-3; D is perhaps TRBD2 (6 bases). Germline loops: CDR1 MGHDK, CDR2 SYGVNS. The CDR3 totals 14 residues. Trimming stripped 6 bases from V and 0 bases from J, with 10 bases between. The CDR3 region has the DNA TGTGCCAGCAGGGAGGGCGGGAGCACAGATACGCAGTATTTT. This encodes CASREGGSTDTQYF.

This clone was counted only a few times. The chain employs TRBV19 and TRBJ1-6; a weak D match, TRBD1 (5 bases). The CDR3 spans 13 residues. Germline V gene data show CDR1 as LNHDA and CDR2 as SQIVND (reference sequence). The V end was cut by 3 bases, the J end by 14 bases, with 14 bases between. The CDR3 DNA reads TGTGCCAGTAGTATTCTTCAGGGCGGTACCCTCCACTTT. This sequence encodes CASSILQGGTLHF.

The chain uses TRBV19 and TRBJ2-3, with D perhaps matching TRBD2 (6 bases). CDR1 and CDR2 (germline): LNHDA, SQIVND (reference sequence). The CDR3 consists of 14 residues. V lost 6 bases and J lost 2, with 12 bases in between. CDR3 sequence: CASRSSGNTDTQYF. The CDR3 bases are TGTGCCAGTAGGAGTAGCGGCAACACAGATACGCAGTATTTT.

The V and J genes are TRBV18 and TRBJ2-3, with 7 bases that match TRBD1. V gave up 3 bases and J gave up 10 bases; unmatched junction bases: 13. Germline CDR1 and CDR2: KGHSH and LQKENI. The CDR3 is 15 residues long. CDR3: CASSPRGGDSLSQYF. The DNA for the CDR3 is TGTGCCAGCTCACCGAGAGGGGGCGATTCTCTGTCGCAGTATTTT.